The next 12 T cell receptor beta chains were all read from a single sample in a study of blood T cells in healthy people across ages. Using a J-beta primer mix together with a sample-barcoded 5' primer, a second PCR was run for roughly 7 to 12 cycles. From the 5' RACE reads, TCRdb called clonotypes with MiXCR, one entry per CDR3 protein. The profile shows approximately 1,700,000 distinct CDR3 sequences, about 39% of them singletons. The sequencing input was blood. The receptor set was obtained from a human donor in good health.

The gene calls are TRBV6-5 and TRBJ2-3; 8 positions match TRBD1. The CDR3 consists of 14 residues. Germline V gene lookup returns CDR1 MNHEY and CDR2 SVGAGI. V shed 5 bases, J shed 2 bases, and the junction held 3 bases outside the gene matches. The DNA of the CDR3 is TGTGCCAGCAGTACACAGGGGGTCACAGATACGCAGTATTTT. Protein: CASSTQGVTDTQYF.

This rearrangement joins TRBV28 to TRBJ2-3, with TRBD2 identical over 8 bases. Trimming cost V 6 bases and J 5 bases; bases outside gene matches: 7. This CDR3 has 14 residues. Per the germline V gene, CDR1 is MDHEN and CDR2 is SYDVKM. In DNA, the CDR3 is TGTGCCAGCAGCCCCCCGAGCGGGGGAGATACGCAGTATTTT. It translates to CASSPPSGGDTQYF.

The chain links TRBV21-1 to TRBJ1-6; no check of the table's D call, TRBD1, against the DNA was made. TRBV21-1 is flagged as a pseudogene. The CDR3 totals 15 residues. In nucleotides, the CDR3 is TGTGCCAGCAGCCCTCAACGGGACAGGGGTCCGCCCCTCCACTTT. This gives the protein CASSPQRDRGPPLHF.

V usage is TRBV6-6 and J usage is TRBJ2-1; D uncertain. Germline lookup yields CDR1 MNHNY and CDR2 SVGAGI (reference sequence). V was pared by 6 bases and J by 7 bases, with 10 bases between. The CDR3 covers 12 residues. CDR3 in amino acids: CASRNSPNEQFF. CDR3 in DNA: TGTGCCAGCAGGAACAGCCCAAATGAGCAGTTCTTC.

CDR3 nucleotide sequence: TGTGCCAGCAAGGGACTAGCGGGGAATGAGCAGTTCTTC. It specifies CASKGLAGNEQFF. J is TRBJ2-1 and V is TRBV6-2 or TRBV6-3, with 13 bases matching TRBD2. CDR3 length: 13 amino acids. Germline-derived CDR1 and CDR2 are MNHEY and SVGEGT. Trimming removed 7 bases from V and 7 bases from J; junction bases left unmatched: 1.

DNA of the CDR3: TGCAGTGCTAGAGATCGGGCGCGCGGACAGGTTTTAAACTATGGCTACACCTTC. Amino acid sequence: CSARDRARGQVLNYGYTF. The V gene is TRBV20-1, the J gene TRBJ1-2; 7 bases line up with TRBD1. Trimming took 0 bases from V and 2 from J; bases not matched to a gene: 15. In germline, CDR1 is DFQATT, CDR2 SNEGSKA (reference sequence). This CDR3 spans 18 amino acids.

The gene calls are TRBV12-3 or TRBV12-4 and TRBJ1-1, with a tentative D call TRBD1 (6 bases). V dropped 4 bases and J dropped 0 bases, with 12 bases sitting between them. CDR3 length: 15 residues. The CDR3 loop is CASSSHRVMNTEAFF. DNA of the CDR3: TGTGCCAGCAGTTCCCACAGGGTCATGAACACTGAAGCTTTCTTT.

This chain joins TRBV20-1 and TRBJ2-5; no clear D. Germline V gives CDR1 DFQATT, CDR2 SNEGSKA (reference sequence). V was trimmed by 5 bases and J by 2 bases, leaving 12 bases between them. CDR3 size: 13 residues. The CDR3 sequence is CSARANYQETQYF. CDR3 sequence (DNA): TGCAGTGCTCGGGCTAACTATCAAGAGACCCAGTACTTC.

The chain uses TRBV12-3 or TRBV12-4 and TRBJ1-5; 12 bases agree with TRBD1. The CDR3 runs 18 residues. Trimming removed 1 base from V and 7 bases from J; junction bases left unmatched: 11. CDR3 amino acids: CASSLEGGQGAASQPQHF. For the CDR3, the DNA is TGTGCCAGCAGTTTAGAGGGGGGACAGGGGGCGGCTTCGCAGCCCCAGCATTTT.

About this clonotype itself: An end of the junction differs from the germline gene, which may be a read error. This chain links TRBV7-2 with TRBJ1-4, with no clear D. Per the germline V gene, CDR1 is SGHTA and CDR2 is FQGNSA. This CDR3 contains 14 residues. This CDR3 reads CASSRPGLGEKLVF. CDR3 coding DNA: TGTGCCAGCAGCCGACCTGGCCTGGGAGAAAAACTGGTTTTT.

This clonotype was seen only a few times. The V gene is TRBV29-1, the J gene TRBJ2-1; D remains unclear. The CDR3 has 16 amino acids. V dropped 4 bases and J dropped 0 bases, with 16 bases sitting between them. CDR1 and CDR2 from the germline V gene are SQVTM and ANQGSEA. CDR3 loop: CSVVGAFESSYNEQFF. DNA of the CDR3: TGCAGCGTTGTGGGCGCCTTCGAGAGCTCCTACAATGAGCAGTTCTTC.

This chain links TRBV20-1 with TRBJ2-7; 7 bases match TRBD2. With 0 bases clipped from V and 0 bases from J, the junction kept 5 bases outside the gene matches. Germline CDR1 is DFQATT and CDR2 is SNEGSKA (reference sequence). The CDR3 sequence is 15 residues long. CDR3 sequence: CSAREGSGDSYEQYF. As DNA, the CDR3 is TGCAGTGCTAGAGAGGGGAGCGGGGACTCCTACGAGCAGTACTTC.